A single sample is the source of the 11 T cell receptor beta chains below, sequenced in a study of blood T cells in healthy people across ages. A sample-barcoded 5' primer and a J-beta primer mix were used in a second PCR of roughly 7 to 11 cycles. TCRdb fed the 5' RACE reads into MiXCR, producing one record per CDR3 protein. The sample holds roughly 1,300,000 distinct CDR3 sequences, 55% to 75% seen once. Input material: blood. Receptor source: a man between 18 and 35 years old in good health.

This clonotype turned up a few times. The V and J genes are TRBV6-2 or TRBV6-3 and TRBJ2-5; TRBD2 might be the D (6 bases). CDR3 length equals 15 residues. Germline lookup yields CDR1 MNHEY and CDR2 SVGEGT. Trimming took off 6 bases at V and 5 bases at J, with 19 bases between the two ends. The CDR3 DNA follows: TGTGCCAGCAGCCCCCCTAAGGAGGGTAGCGAGACCCAGTACTTC. The encoded protein is CASSPPKEGSETQYF.

This rearrangement joins TRBV7-2 to TRBJ1-2, with no clear D. Germline V CDR1 and CDR2: SGHTA, FQGNSA. With 5 bases removed from V and 3 bases from J, the gap between germline ends came to 10 bases. The CDR3 totals 13 residues. The DNA of the CDR3 is TGTGCCAGCAGCCTCGGACGGTACTATGGCTACACCTTC. Its protein is CASSLGRYYGYTF.

This clonotype was detected only a few times. The rearrangement links TRBV10-1 to TRBJ2-6; no definite D call. The germline CDR1 and CDR2 sequences are WNHNN and SYGVQD (reference sequence). Trimming stripped 4 bases from V and 1 base from J, with 8 bases between. This CDR3 comprises 15 residues. CDR3 region: CASSVSGSGANVLTF. In nucleotides, the CDR3 is TGCGCCAGCAGTGTAAGTGGATCTGGGGCCAACGTCCTGACTTTC.

The sample holds one count of this clonotype. The V call is TRBV7-9, the J call TRBJ2-1; D call uncertain. V was cut by 4 bases and J by 0 bases, with 16 bases left in between. Germline V gives CDR1 SEHNR, CDR2 FQNEAQ (reference sequence). The CDR3 covers 17 residues. The CDR3 DNA is TGTGCCAGCAGCTCCCCCCTTCGGTCGAGCTCCTACAATGAGCAGTTCTTC. This encodes CASSSPLRSSSYNEQFF. The whole variable domain, filled in from reference TRBV7-9 and TRBJ2-1, reads DTGVSQNPRHKITKRGQNVTFRCDPISEHNRLYWYRQTLGQGPEFLTYFQNEAQLEKSRLLSDRFSAERPKGSFSTLEIQRTEQGDSAMYLCASSSPLRSSSYNEQFFGPGTRLTVL.

This clonotype was seen a handful of times. V is TRBV25-1 and J is TRBJ2-2; no clear D. This CDR3 comprises 15 residues. The germline V gene encodes CDR1 MGHDK and CDR2 SYGVNS. The V end was cut by 4 bases, the J end by 5 bases, with 14 bases between. CDR3 bases: TGTGCCAGCAGTGCCCGGCCGTCCGGGACCGGGGAGCTGTTTTTT. Its translation: CASSARPSGTGELFF.

A note on this clonotype: The junction differs from germline at one of its ends, possibly a read error. The genes are TRBV4-1 and TRBJ1-5; tentatively, D is TRBD1 (5 bases). CDR3 length: 18 residues. CDR1 is MGHRA, CDR2 YSYEKL, per germline. The CDR3 nucleotides read TGCGCCAGCAGCCAAGAGGGGGAAGGGGAATATAGCAATCAACCCCAGCATTTT. The encoded protein is CASSQEGEGEYSNQPQHF.

Only a few counts were recorded for this clonotype. This sequence joins TRBV4-2 and TRBJ2-7; D not certain. The CDR3 loop spans 15 amino acids. The V end was cut by 0 bases, the J end by 1 base, with 10 bases between. CDR1 and CDR2 (germline): LGHNA, YNFKEQ. DNA for the CDR3: TGTGCCAGCAGCCAAGATCTAGGCCGATCCTACGAGCAGTACTTC. Protein product: CASSQDLGRSYEQYF.

The J gene is TRBJ2-2, the V gene TRBV6-5; D is ambiguous. Deletions cut 0 bases from V and 4 bases from J, with 12 bases between. Per germline, CDR1 MNHEY and CDR2 SVGAGI. The CDR3 is 16 amino acids. The CDR3 DNA reads as TGTGCCAGCAGTTACTCAGGCCTAGTGGGCACCGGGGAGCTGTTTTTT. The encoded protein is CASSYSGLVGTGELFF.

V gene TRBV29-1 combines with J gene TRBJ2-1; 7 bases align to TRBD2. This CDR3 is 17 amino acids long. Germline V CDR1 and CDR2: SQVTM, ANQGSEA. Germline trimming cut 2 bases from V and 0 bases from J; bases unmatched to any gene: 10. The DNA of the CDR3 is TGCAGCGTTGAACTAGCGGCCCAACTAAGCTCCTACAATGAGCAGTTCTTC. Its translation is CSVELAAQLSSYNEQFF.

In this sample, this clonotype turned up a few times. The rearrangement links TRBV6-6 to TRBJ2-2; D call uncertain. V gave up 0 bases and J gave up 3 bases, with 5 bases separating them. Germline V gene sequence: CDR1 MNHNY, CDR2 SVGAGI (reference sequence). There are 14 residues in the CDR3. CDR3 protein: CASSYSSDTGELFF. The CDR3 bases are TGTGCCAGCAGTTACTCGTCGGACACCGGGGAGCTGTTTTTT.

The rearrangement links TRBV4-1 to TRBJ1-6, with a tentative D call TRBD1 (5 bases). The V end lost 6 bases, the J end lost 8 bases, and 17 bases lay between the germline ends. The CDR3 covers 15 residues. In germline, CDR1 is MGHRA, CDR2 YSYEKL. The CDR3 region is CASRKTGTDYSPLHF. The CDR3, as DNA: TGCGCCAGCAGAAAGACCGGGACGGATTATTCACCCCTCCACTTT.